This T cell receptor beta chain derives from a study of blood T cell repertoires in COVID-19. As for the study in general: Sites across the United States, Italy and Spain contributed samples from acute and convalescent COVID-19. From T cells, B-cell-depleted T cells, or PBMCs came the material, which was cDNA or gDNA.

Original handling: Reference gene primer amplification gave estimated nucleated cell counts. The repertoire was sequenced with immunoSEQ multiplex PCR; TCRdb's copy has only in-frame clones and lacks some. V and J calls and clone size come straight from that table; D and trimming were deduced from the DNA. The profile shows 150,000 to 200,000 clones, 90% of them singletons. With 0 bases clipped from V and 2 bases from J, the junction kept 1 base outside the gene matches. Germline lookup yields CDR1 MNHEY and CDR2 SVGEGT. CDR3 size: 14 residues. The specimen was peripheral blood. The clonotype was recovered from a man between 45 and 60 years old with acute or convalescent COVID-19. The chain combines TRBV6-2 or TRBV6-3 with TRBJ2-7, with 7 bases that match TRBD1. The CDR3 region is CASSYSGQTYEQYF. In DNA form, the CDR3 reads TGTGCCAGCAGTTACTCGGGACAGACCTACGAGCAGTACTTC.